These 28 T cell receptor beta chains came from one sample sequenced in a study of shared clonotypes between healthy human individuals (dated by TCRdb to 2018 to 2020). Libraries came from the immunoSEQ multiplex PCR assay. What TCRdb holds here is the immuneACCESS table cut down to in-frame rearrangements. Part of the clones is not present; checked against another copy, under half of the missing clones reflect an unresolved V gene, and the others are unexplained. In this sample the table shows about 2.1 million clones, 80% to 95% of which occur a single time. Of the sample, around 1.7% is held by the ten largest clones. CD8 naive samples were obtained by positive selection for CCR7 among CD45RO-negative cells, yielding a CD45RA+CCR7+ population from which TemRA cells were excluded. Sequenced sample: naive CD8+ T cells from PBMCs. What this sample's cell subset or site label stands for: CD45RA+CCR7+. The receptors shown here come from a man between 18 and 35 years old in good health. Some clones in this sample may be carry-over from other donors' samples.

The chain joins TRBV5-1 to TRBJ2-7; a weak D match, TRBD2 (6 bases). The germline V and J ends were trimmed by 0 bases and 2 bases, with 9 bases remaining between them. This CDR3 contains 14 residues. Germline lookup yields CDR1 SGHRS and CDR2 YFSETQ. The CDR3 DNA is TGCGCCAGCAGCTTGGACGCGGGGACCTACGAGCAGTACTTC. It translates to CASSLDAGTYEQYF.

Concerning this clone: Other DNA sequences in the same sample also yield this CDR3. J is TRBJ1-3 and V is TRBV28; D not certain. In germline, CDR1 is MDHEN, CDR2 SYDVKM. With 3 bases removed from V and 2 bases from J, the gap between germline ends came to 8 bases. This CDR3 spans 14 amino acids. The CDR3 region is CASSFGGTGNTIYF. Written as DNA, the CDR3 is TGTGCCAGCAGTTTCGGAGGGACTGGAAACACCATATATTTT.

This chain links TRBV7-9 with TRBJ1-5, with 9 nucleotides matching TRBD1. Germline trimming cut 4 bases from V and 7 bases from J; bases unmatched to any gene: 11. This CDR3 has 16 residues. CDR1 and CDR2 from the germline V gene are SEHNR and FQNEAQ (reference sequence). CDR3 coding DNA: TGTGCCAGCAGCTCGCCGTCGGACAGGGGTAACCAGCCCCAGCATTTT. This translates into CASSSPSDRGNQPQHF. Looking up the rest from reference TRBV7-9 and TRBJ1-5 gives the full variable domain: DTGVSQNPRHKITKRGQNVTFRCDPISEHNRLYWYRQTLGQGPEFLTYFQNEAQLEKSRLLSDRFSAERPKGSFSTLEIQRTEQGDSAMYLCASSSPSDRGNQPQHFGDGTRLSIL.

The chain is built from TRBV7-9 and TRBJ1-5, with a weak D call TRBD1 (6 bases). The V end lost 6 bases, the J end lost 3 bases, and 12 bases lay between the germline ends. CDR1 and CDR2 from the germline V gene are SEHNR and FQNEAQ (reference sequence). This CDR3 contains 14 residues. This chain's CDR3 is CASRSGQNNQPQHF. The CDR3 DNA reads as TGTGCCAGCAGATCCGGACAGAACAATCAGCCCCAGCATTTT. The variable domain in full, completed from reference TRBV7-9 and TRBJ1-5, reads DTGVSQNPRHKITKRGQNVTFRCDPISEHNRLYWYRQTLGQGPEFLTYFQNEAQLEKSRLLSDRFSAERPKGSFSTLEIQRTEQGDSAMYLCASRSGQNNQPQHFGDGTRLSIL.

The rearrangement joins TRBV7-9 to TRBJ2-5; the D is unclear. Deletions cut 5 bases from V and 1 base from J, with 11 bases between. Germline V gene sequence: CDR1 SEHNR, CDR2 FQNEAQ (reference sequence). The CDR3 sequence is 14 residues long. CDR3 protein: CASSPSRLQETQYF. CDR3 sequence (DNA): TGTGCCAGCAGCCCTTCGCGACTCCAAGAGACCCAGTACTTC.

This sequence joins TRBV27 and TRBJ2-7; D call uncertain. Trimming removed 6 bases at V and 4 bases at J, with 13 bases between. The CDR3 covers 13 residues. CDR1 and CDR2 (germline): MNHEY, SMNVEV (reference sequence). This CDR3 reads CASRTGAGYEQYF. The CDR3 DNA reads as TGTGCCAGCAGAACCGGTGCAGGATACGAGCAGTACTTC.

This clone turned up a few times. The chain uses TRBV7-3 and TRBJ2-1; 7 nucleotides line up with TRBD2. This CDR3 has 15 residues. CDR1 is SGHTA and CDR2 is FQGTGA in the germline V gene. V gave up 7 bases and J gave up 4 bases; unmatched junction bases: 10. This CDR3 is CASKLEAGPYNEQFF. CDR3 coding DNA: TGTGCCAGCAAACTAGAAGCGGGACCTTACAATGAGCAGTTCTTC.

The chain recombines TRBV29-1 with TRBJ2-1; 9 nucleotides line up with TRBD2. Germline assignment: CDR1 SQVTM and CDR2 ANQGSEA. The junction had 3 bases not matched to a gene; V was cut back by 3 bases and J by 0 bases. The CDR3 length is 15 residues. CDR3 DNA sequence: TGCAGCGTTGAGGGTAGCGGGAGCTCCTACAATGAGCAGTTCTTC. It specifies CSVEGSGSSYNEQFF.

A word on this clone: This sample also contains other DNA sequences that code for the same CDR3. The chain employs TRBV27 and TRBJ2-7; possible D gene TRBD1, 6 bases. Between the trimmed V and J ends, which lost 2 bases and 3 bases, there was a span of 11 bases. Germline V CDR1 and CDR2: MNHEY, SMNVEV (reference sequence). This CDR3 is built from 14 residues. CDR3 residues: CASSLRGRGYEQYF. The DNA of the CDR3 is TGTGCCAGCAGTTTAAGGGGCAGGGGCTACGAGCAGTACTTC.

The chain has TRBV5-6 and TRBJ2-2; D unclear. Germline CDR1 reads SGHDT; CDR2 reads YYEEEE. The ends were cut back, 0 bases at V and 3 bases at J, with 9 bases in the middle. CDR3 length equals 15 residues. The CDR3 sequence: CASSLDVYDTGELFF. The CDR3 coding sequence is TGTGCCAGCAGCTTGGATGTCTACGACACCGGGGAGCTGTTTTTT.

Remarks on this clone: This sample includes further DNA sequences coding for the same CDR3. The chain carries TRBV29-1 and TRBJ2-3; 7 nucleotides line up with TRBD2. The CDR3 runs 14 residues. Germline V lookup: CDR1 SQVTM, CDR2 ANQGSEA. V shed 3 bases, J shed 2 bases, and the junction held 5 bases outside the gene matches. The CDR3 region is CSVEGLADTDTQYF. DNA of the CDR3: TGCAGCGTTGAGGGGCTAGCGGACACAGATACGCAGTATTTT.

The CDR3, as DNA: TGTGCCAGCAGTGAAAGAGACAACGGCAATCAGCCCCAGCATTTT. This encodes CASSERDNGNQPQHF. The chain joins TRBV6-1 to TRBJ1-5; D uncertain. The germline V gene has CDR1 MNHNS and CDR2 SASEGT. The CDR3 is 15 amino acids. Trimming shortened V by 2 bases and J by 2 bases, and 10 bases separated the two germline ends.

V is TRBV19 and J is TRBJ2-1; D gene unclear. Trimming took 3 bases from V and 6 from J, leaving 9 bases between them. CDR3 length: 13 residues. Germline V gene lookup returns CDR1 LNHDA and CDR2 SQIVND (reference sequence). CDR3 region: CASSIQTGNEQFF. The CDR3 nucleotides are TGTGCCAGTAGTATCCAAACGGGCAATGAGCAGTTCTTC.

The CDR3 bases are TGTGCCAGCAGCTTAACGGGGAGCTCTGGAAACACCATATATTTT. Its protein is CASSLTGSSGNTIYF. The genes are TRBV13 and TRBJ1-3, with D hard to call. The CDR3 is made up of 15 amino acids. Per the germline V gene, CDR1 is PRHDT and CDR2 is FYEKMQ (reference sequence). V dropped 2 bases and J dropped 0 bases, with 8 bases sitting between them.

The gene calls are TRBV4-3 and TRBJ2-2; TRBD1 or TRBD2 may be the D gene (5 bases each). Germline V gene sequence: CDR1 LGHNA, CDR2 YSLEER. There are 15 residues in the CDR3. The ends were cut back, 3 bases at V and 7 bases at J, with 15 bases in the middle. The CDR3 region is CASSQAAWGSGELFF. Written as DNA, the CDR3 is TGCGCCAGCAGCCAGGCCGCTTGGGGGAGCGGGGAGCTGTTTTTT.

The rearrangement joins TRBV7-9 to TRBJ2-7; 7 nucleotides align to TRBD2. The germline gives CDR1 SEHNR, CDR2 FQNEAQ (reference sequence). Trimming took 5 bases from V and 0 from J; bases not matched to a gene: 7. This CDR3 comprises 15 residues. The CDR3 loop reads CASSPSGDSSYEQYF. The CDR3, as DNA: TGTGCCAGCAGCCCTAGCGGCGACAGCTCCTACGAGCAGTACTTC.

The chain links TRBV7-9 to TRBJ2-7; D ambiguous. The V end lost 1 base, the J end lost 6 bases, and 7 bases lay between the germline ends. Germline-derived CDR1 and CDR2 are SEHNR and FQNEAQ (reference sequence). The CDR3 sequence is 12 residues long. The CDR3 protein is CASSLEVVEQYF. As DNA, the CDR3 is TGTGCCAGCAGCTTAGAGGTGGTCGAGCAGTACTTC.

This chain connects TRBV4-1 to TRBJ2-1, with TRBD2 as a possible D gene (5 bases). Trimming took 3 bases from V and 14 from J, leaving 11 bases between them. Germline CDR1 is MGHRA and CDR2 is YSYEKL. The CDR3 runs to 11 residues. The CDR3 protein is CASSHAGFEFF. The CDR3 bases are TGCGCCAGCAGCCATGCGGGTTTCGAGTTCTTC.

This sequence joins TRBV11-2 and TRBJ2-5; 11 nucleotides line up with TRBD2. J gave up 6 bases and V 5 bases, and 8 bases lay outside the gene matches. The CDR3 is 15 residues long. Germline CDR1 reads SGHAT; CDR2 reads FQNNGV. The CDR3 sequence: CASSMTSGAKKTQYF. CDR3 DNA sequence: TGTGCCAGCAGCATGACTAGCGGGGCGAAGAAGACCCAGTACTTC.

CDR3 amino acids: CASSLFSPRETQYF. In DNA form, the CDR3 reads TGTGCCAGCAGCTTGTTCAGTCCCCGCGAGACCCAGTACTTC. The V gene is TRBV5-6, the J gene TRBJ2-5; no reliable D call. The V and J ends lost 1 base and 5 bases respectively, with 12 bases between them. This CDR3 is built from 14 residues. Germline assignment: CDR1 SGHDT and CDR2 YYEEEE.

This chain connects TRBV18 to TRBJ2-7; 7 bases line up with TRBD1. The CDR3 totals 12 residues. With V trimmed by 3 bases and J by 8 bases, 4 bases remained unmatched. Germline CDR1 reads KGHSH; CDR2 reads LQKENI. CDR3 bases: TGTGCCAGCTCACCCGACAGGGACCAGCAGTACTTC. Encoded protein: CASSPDRDQQYF.

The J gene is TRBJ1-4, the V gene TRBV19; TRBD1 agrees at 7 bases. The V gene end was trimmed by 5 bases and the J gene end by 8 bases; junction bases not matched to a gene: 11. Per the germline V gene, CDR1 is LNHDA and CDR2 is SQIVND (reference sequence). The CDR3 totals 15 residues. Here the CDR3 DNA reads TGTGCCAGTAGTGTCCCTCGACAGGGTGTCGAAAAACTGTTTTTT. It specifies CASSVPRQGVEKLFF.

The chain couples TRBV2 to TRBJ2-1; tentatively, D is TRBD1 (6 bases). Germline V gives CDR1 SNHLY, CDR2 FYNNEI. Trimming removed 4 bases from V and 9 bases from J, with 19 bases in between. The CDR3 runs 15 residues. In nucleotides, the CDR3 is TGTGCCAGCAGTGTAGTTCGGCAGGGGTACGGTGAGCAGTTCTTC. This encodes CASSVVRQGYGEQFF.

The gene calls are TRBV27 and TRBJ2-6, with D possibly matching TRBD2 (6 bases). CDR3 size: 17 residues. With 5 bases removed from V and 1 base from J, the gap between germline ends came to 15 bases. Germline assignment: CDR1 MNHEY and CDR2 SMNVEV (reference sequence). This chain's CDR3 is CASSPRGGPSGANVLTF. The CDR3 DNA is TGTGCCAGCAGTCCCCGGGGAGGCCCGTCTGGGGCCAACGTCCTGACTTTC.

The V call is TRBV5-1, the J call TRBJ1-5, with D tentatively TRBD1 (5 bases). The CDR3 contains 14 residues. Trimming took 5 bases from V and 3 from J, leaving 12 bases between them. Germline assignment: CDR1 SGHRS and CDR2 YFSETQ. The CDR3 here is CASRRDGDNQPQHF. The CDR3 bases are TGCGCCAGCAGAAGGGACGGAGACAATCAGCCCCAGCATTTT.

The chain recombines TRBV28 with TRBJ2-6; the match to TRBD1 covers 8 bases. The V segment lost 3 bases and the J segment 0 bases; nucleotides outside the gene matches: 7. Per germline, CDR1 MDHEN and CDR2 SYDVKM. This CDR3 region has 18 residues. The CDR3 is CASSFPTGANSGANVLTF. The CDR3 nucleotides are TGTGCCAGCAGTTTCCCGACAGGGGCCAACTCTGGGGCCAACGTCCTGACTTTC.

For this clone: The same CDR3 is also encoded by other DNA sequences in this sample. CDR3 sequence: CASSFSGSSYNEQFF. The DNA for the CDR3 is TGCGCCAGCAGCTTCTCCGGGAGCTCCTACAATGAGCAGTTCTTC. The V call is TRBV5-1, the J call TRBJ2-1, with a possible D match to TRBD2 (6 bases). Germline V gives CDR1 SGHRS, CDR2 YFSETQ. V was clipped by 2 bases and J by 0 bases, with 9 bases between them. The CDR3 is 15 residues long.

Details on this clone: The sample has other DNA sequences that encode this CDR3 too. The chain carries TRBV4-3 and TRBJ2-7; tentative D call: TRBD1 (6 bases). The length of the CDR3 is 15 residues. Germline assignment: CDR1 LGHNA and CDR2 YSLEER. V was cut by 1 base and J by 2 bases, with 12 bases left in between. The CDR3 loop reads CASSQVAGGPYEQYF. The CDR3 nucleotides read TGCGCCAGCAGCCAAGTAGCTGGGGGCCCCTACGAGCAGTACTTC.